This T cell receptor (beta chain) was recorded in a study of shared clonotypes between healthy human individuals. Findings and limits, study-wide: Lower generation probabilities were found for non-shared clonotypes than for those shared by all four donors.

This CDR3 is 11 amino acids long. Germline CDR1 and CDR2: DFQATT and SNEGSKA (reference sequence). V gave up 2 bases and J gave up 5 bases, with 3 bases separating them. A remark on this clone: Its specificity is not known.

The repertoire was sequenced with immunoSEQ multiplex PCR; TCRdb's copy has only in-frame clones and lacks some. The sample holds approximately 720,000 clones, 92% seen once. Terminally differentiated effector memory CD45RA+ cells were excluded by CCR7 positive selection of CD45RO-negative cells. Sequenced input: naive CD8+ T cells sorted from blood. The chain recombines TRBV20-1 with TRBJ2-2; D remains unclear. The origin of this receptor is a man younger than 45 in good health. The CDR3 spells CSARRTGELFF. CDR3 in DNA: TGCAGTGCTAGACGTACCGGGGAGCTGTTTTTT.